This T cell receptor beta chain derives from a study of T cells in AML relapse after transplant (dated by TCRdb to the late 2010s). At the level of the whole study: The remission controls were clinically matched patients who stayed in long-term complete remission and had follow-up of more than 3 years. Bone marrow collected about 1 year after HSCT from patients who maintained complete remission served as the remission samples. In a retrospective study, inhibitory receptor expression and TCR repertoires of bone marrow T cells were examined in patients who had received allogeneic HSCT for myeloid malignancy. The study at large found these results: TCR repertoire comparisons rested on very few samples, with only a few individuals per group for unsorted bone marrow.

Libraries were built with PCR. A modified RACE PCR protocol, rather than multiplex PCR, was used to amplify TCR alpha and beta chains from RNA. The libraries were sequenced on an Illumina MiSeq, and sample-specific barcode combinations were used to demultiplex the raw reads. In the authors' own workflow: TCR clonotypes were identified from the sequencing reads using MiXCR software. TCRdb reanalyzed the raw reads on its own, using fastp at Q25 for trimming and MiXCR for clone calling, and kept in-frame beta chains. A single entry per CDR3 protein holds the most common genes and DNA from its merged rows. These V and J calls are TCRdb output, not the study's own analysis. Recorded for this sample are under 4,000 distinct CDR3 sequences; around a tenth of them occurred a single time. The ten largest clones represent 32% of the sample. Deletion took 4 bases off V and 7 bases off J, with a span of 25 bases between the germline ends. Counted from cysteine to phenylalanine, this CDR3 has 17 amino acids. The kept DNA is CDR3 alone, 51 bases in frame from the first base.

This clonotype was seen repeatedly, ten times or more. No antigen is known for it. Base qualities are missing; no much larger clone stands one base away. This specimen was bone marrow, either the whole sample or a sorted T cell fraction (not recorded which), taken in complete remission. The chain uses TRBV12-3 or TRBV12-4 and TRBJ1-2; the D gene is perhaps TRBD1, on 6 matching bases. The receptor was derived from a human donor who had a stem cell transplant for acute myeloid leukemia. Some T cells seen after a transplant may have their origin in the graft donor. The CDR3 loop reads CASSYWGAHSDESGYTF. The nucleotides read TGTGCCAGCAGTTACTGGGGGGCGCATAGCGATGAGAGTGGCTACACCTTC.